Presented here are 4 T cell receptor beta chains from one specimen sequenced in a study of T cell responses to AZD1222 COVID-19 vaccine. Generated by immunoSEQ multiplex PCR, the TCRdb table keeps only in-frame clones and is missing some. This sample has 110,000 to 150,000 clones, with roughly 93% found just once. This sample comprised peripheral blood, obtained after recovery from COVID-19. Receptors originate from an adult who had recovered from COVID-19.

Turning to this clone: This CDR3 is also generated by other DNA sequences in the sample. This rearrangement joins TRBV11-2 to TRBJ1-2; tentatively, D is TRBD1 (5 bases). The V end was cut by 1 base, the J end by 1 base, with 7 bases between. Germline V CDR1 and CDR2: SGHAT, FQNNGV. This CDR3 is 14 amino acids long. CDR3 in DNA: TGTGCCAGCAGCTTAGCCCAGGGTAACTATGGCTACACCTTC. Its translation is CASSLAQGNYGYTF.

This sequence joins TRBV4-1 and TRBJ2-5; unclear D gene. Trimming cost V 0 bases and J 1 base, with 9 bases left between them. Germline V gene data show CDR1 as MGHRA and CDR2 as YSYEKL. This CDR3 comprises 15 residues. The CDR3 here is CASSQDWRTQETQYF. The CDR3 DNA reads TGCGCCAGCAGCCAAGATTGGCGGACCCAAGAGACCCAGTACTTC.

V usage is TRBV4-1 and J usage is TRBJ1-1, with D unclear. Trimming took 1 base from V and 1 from J, leaving 16 bases between them. This CDR3 comprises 17 residues. Germline assignment: CDR1 MGHRA and CDR2 YSYEKL. The CDR3 loop is CASSQARPMDQNTEAFF. CDR3 coding DNA: TGCGCCAGCAGCCAAGCCCGTCCTATGGACCAGAACACTGAAGCTTTCTTT.

The rearrangement joins TRBV5-1 to TRBJ2-2; 8 bases match TRBD2. V lost 4 bases and J lost 5; bases outside the gene matches: 4. The CDR3 loop spans 14 amino acids. Germline loops: CDR1 SGHRS, CDR2 YFSETQ. CDR3 sequence (DNA): TGCGCCAGCAGCGCGGGAGGCAAGACCGGGGAGCTGTTTTTT. It specifies CASSAGGKTGELFF.